This T cell receptor beta chain was identified in a study of control samples from healthy donors and cancer patients. Using immunoSEQ multiplex PCR, the repertoire was profiled, and TCRdb retains in-frame clones only, with some absent. This table has about 51,000 clones, roughly 80% appearing once. The CDR3 is 13 amino acids. Trimming stripped 1 base from V and 5 bases from J, with 9 bases between. Germline loops: CDR1 SGHVS, CDR2 FNYEAQ. The sample was blood. The receptor's source is a man in his sixties or seventies in good health. The rearrangement uses TRBV7-6 and TRBJ2-7; D gene ambiguous. The CDR3 here is CASSLVKDHEQYF. The CDR3 DNA reads TGTGCCAGCAGCTTAGTTAAGGACCACGAGCAGTACTTC.